The T cell receptor (beta chain) described here comes from a study of regulatory T cells in long-lasting Graves disease. Whole-study context: Prior antithyroid drug treatment in newly diagnosed Graves' patients lasted under 3 months.

iRepertoire HTBI primers and Arm-PCR of CDR3 regions built TCR beta libraries. TCRdb reprocessed the multiplex PCR reads with MiXCR, giving one entry per CDR3 protein. The sample records a few hundred thousand distinct CDR3 sequences, 12% being singletons. Indicated time point: newly diagnosed GD, antithyroid drugs for less than 3 months. PBMC RNA was the source of the TCR library. This clonotype came up many times. V shed 5 bases and J shed 3 bases, with 20 bases lying between them. CDR1 and CDR2 from the germline V gene are MDHEN and SYDVKM. This CDR3 is 16 amino acids long. The sample also formed part of further work on T cells in Graves' hyperthyroidism and ophthalmopathy.

The TCR was taken from a woman aged 18 to 35 with Graves disease. The chain links TRBV28 to TRBJ2-7, with D perhaps TRBD1 (5 bases). The material sequenced was peripheral blood mononuclear cells (PBMCs), taken at new diagnosis, from a patient treated with antithyroid drugs. In DNA form, the CDR3 reads TGTGCCAGCAGTGTAGGACAAAGTGCACCCAACTACGAGCAGTACTTC. Protein: CASSVGQSAPNYEQYF.